The T cell receptor beta chain described here comes from a study of blood T cell repertoires in COVID-19. Looking at the study overall: Italy, Spain and the United States were the sources of the convalescent and acute COVID-19 samples. PBMCs, B-cell-depleted T cells, or T cells were the source of the cDNA or gDNA that made up the material.

This CDR3 contains 15 residues. Germline assignment: CDR1 SEHNR and CDR2 FQNEAQ (reference sequence). Trimming pared 6 bases from V and 0 bases from J, leaving 9 bases between. In the authors' workflow: Amplification from reference gene primers served as the basis for estimated nucleated cell counts. TCRdb's copy holds only in-frame clones and misses some; the assay was immunoSEQ multiplex PCR. D and trimming come from the DNA, and the V and J calls and clone size come from that table. The sample contains 95,000 to 150,000 clones, 75% to 85% of which appear only once. The sample consisted of peripheral blood. This receptor was obtained from a woman aged 80 or over with acute or convalescent COVID-19. This chain connects TRBV7-9 to TRBJ1-6; D is perhaps TRBD1 (6 bases). For the CDR3, the DNA is TGTGCCAGCAGAGACAGGAGCTCCTATAATTCACCCCTCCACTTT. Translating gives CASRDRSSYNSPLHF.